The entry below gives a single T cell receptor beta chain sequence along with its context. Its matching antigen is unknown. V gave up 3 bases and J gave up 3 bases, with 12 bases separating them. CDR3 length: 15 amino acids. Per the germline V gene, CDR1 is LNHDA and CDR2 is SQIVND (reference sequence). This specimen comes from a study of T cell repertoires in cytomegalovirus infection. Points from the study as a whole: The study found HLA-C-restricted CMV-specific TCR beta clonotypes dominating the ex vivo response. Carriers of CMV plus the relevant HLA were identified by cumulative public TCR beta family frequency.

One entry per CDR3 protein results from TCRdb running MiXCR on the reads. The sample has 700,000 to 950,000 distinct CDR3 sequences, approximately 30% seen once. This material consisted of cultured CD8+ T cells from PBMCs, taken from culture after CMV antigen stimulation. This sequence was found in a human donor in good health (CMV status not recorded). Some clones in this sample may be carry-over from other donors' samples. The gene calls are TRBV19 and TRBJ1-3; D is undetermined. Here the CDR3 DNA reads TGTGCCAGTAGTATCGTCTCCGGGGTTGGAAACACCATATATTTT. As protein: CASSIVSGVGNTIYF.